This T cell receptor (beta chain) was sequenced for a study of T cells in Graves' hyperthyroidism and ophthalmopathy. Regarding the study as a whole: Researchers found most expanded thyroid clonotypes above 0.001 in blood as well. A model using 13 V-J features told ophthalmopathy apart from stable hyperthyroidism.

In the ophthalmopathy cohort, Clinical Activity Score was at least 3, NOSPECS grade at least 4, and duration under 3 months. A patient was excluded if there was uncontrolled infection, other autoimmune disease, pregnancy or lactation. RNA transcripts were the template for amplifying TCR beta CDR3 regions. An initial round of RT-PCR targeting the TCR CDR3 relied on the HTBI primer set. TCRdb re-called the multiplex PCR reads with MiXCR, one entry per CDR3 protein. The sample consists of hundreds of thousands of distinct CDR3 sequences, 14% to 15% of them appearing once. Per germline, CDR1 LNHNV and CDR2 YYDKDF (reference sequence). With V trimmed by 1 base and J by 4 bases, 1 base remained unmatched. The CDR3 covers 14 residues. This clonotype came up a few times. Its specificity is not known.

This TCR was recovered from a man aged 18 to 30 with Graves' ophthalmopathy. This chain links TRBV15 with TRBJ2-7; 10 nucleotides align to TRBD2. Material for sequencing was blood. The CDR3 sequence: CATSRGSGRYEQYF. CDR3 nucleotide sequence: TGTGCCACCAGCAGAGGTAGCGGGAGGTACGAGCAGTACTTC. Looking up the rest from reference TRBV15 and TRBJ2-7 gives the full variable domain: DAMVIQNPRYQVTQFGKPVTLSCSQTLNHNVMYWYQQKSSQAPKLLFHYYDKDFNNEADTPDNFQSRRPNTSFCFLDIRSPGLGDTAMYLCATSRGSGRYEQYFGPGTRLTVT.